One sample yielded the 5 T cell receptor beta chains listed below, sequenced in a study of T cell changes during pregnancy in multiple sclerosis. Method: immunoSEQ multiplex PCR; TCRdb's copy keeps in-frame clones and lacks some. Here the sample spans 25,000 to 35,000 clones, roughly nine tenths being singletons. This specimen was CD8+ T cells from peripheral blood mononuclear cells, taken in the first trimester of pregnancy. All receptors come from a female donor with multiple sclerosis, enrolled in a pregnancy study.

The CDR3 loop is CASSMGLIYEQYF. CDR3 nucleotides: TGTGCCAGTAGTATGGGGCTGATCTACGAGCAGTACTTC. The chain couples TRBV19 to TRBJ2-7, with D tentatively TRBD1 (5 bases). The germline CDR1 and CDR2 sequences are LNHDA and SQIVND (reference sequence). This CDR3 has 13 amino acids. The V end was cut by 3 bases, the J end by 3 bases, with 9 bases between.

The rearrangement links TRBV7-3 to TRBJ2-3; D gene unclear. The CDR3 has 12 residues. Trimming left V 4 bases short and J 10 bases short, with 12 bases between. CDR1 and CDR2 (germline): SGHTA, FQGTGA. The CDR3 DNA reads TGTGCCAGCAGCTCAGACACCGTTGCGCAGTATTTT. It is translated as CASSSDTVAQYF.

The CDR3 region has the DNA TGCGCCAGCAGCTCCATAGAGACGGGGGTACGCGAGCAGTACTTC. Translated: CASSSIETGVREQYF. The chain combines TRBV5-1 with TRBJ2-7, with a possible D match to TRBD2 (6 bases). This CDR3 is built from 15 residues. Trimming pared 3 bases from V and 6 bases from J, leaving 19 bases between. Germline V gene lookup returns CDR1 SGHRS and CDR2 YFSETQ.

The V and J genes are TRBV9 and TRBJ2-7; 12 nucleotides match TRBD2. This CDR3 is built from 15 residues. Germline CDR1 is SGDLS and CDR2 is YYNGEE. Losses at the gene ends were 3 bases for V and 5 bases for J; bases not matched to a gene: 6. This chain's CDR3 is CASSASGRVGDEQYF. The CDR3 bases are TGTGCCAGCAGCGCTAGCGGGAGGGTGGGCGACGAGCAGTACTTC.

This sequence joins TRBV4-3 and TRBJ2-5; 12 positions match TRBD1. The CDR3 extends over 16 amino acids. V lost 0 bases and J lost 5; bases outside the gene matches: 4. Germline-derived CDR1 and CDR2 are LGHNA and YSLEER. This chain's CDR3 is CASSQEGTGGGETQYF. CDR3 in DNA: TGCGCCAGCAGCCAAGAGGGGACAGGGGGCGGTGAGACCCAGTACTTC.